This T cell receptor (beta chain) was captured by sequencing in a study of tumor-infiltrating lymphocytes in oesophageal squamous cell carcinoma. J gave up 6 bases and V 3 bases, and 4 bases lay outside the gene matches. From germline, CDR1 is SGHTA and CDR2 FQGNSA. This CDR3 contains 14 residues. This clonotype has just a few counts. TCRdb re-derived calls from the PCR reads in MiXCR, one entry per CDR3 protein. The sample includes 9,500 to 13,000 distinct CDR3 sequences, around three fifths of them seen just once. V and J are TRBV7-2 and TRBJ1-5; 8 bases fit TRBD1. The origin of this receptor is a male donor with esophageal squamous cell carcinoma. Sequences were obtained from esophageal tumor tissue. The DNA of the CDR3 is TGTGCCAGCAGCTTTTTCGACAGGGGTCAGCCCCAGCATTTT. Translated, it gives CASSFFDRGQPQHF.